This T cell receptor (beta chain) was found in a study of T-cell reconstitution after alpha-beta-depleted transplantation in children. The V segment lost 3 bases and the J segment 7 bases; nucleotides outside the gene matches: 10. CDR1 is SGHAT, CDR2 FQNNGV, per germline. CDR3 length: 18 residues. This clonotype was observed a few times. The TCRbeta library was prepared with unique molecular identifiers. TCRdb passed the PCR reads through MiXCR, listing each CDR3 protein once. The sample lists 330,000 or so distinct CDR3 sequences; about a tenth were seen once. Source: PBMCs from the stem cell graft donor, taken from the stem cell graft. The V call is TRBV11-2, the J call TRBJ2-1; 15 nucleotides agree with TRBD2. The TCR originated in a human donor who donated a stem cell graft to a child with acute lymphoblastic leukemia. The CDR3 here is CASSFRAGGLAGGNEQFF. DNA of the CDR3: TGTGCCAGCAGCTTTCGGGCGGGGGGACTAGCGGGAGGTAATGAGCAGTTCTTC.